Below, 15 T cell receptor beta chains from the same sample are listed, as sequenced in a study of post-analysis software for immune sequencing data. Study-level results: Higher frequency in patients than in controls was seen for a handful of TRBV segments, with TRBV5-6, TRBV5-1 and TRBV20-1 among them.

What these receptors recognize is not known. Unique molecular identifiers were carried by the TCR beta cDNA libraries. TCRdb re-derived calls from the PCR reads in MiXCR, one entry per CDR3 protein. The repertoire holds about 200,000 distinct CDR3 sequences, with over 25% as singletons. The source material was blood. The source is a girl aged 2-17 years with multiple sclerosis.

CDR3 residues: CASSSAGGRSGYTF. DNA of the CDR3: TGTGCCAGCAGTTCCGCAGGGGGCAGAAGTGGCTACACCTTC. This sequence joins TRBV12-3 or TRBV12-4 and TRBJ1-2; 8 nucleotides line up with TRBD1. This CDR3 has 14 residues. V was clipped by 4 bases and J by 7 bases; unmatched bases: 8.

A note on this clonotype: This could be a read error, since a much larger clone is one nucleotide away. The genes are TRBV29-1 and TRBJ2-1, with D possibly being TRBD1 or TRBD2 (7 bases each). The CDR3 consists of 13 residues. CDR1 and CDR2 (germline): SQVTM, ANQGSEA. CDR3 sequence: CSGSSRGGNKQFF. CDR3 in DNA: TGCAGCGGCAGCTCCAGGGGGGGCAATAAGCAGTTCTTC.

The table lists this clonotype with many counts. The J gene is TRBJ2-1, the V gene TRBV6-5; TRBD2 agrees at 10 bases. This CDR3 is 14 amino acids long. Germline CDR1 is MNHEY and CDR2 is SVGAGI. The J segment lost 8 bases and the V segment lost 6 bases, leaving 7 bases of the junction unmatched. CDR3 residues: CASRTLAGEYEQFF. CDR3 sequence (DNA): TGTGCCAGCAGAACTCTAGCGGGGGAGTATGAGCAGTTCTTC.

This clonotype was observed a handful of times. The chain links TRBV14 to TRBJ2-1; possibly TRBD2 for D (5 bases). Germline CDR1 reads SGHDN; CDR2 reads FVKESK. Trimming removed 4 bases from V and 8 bases from J, with 21 bases in between. The CDR3 contains 16 residues. The CDR3 loop reads CASSPLVLEGLDEQFF. The CDR3 region has the DNA TGTGCCAGCAGCCCCCTCGTCCTCGAGGGCTTGGATGAGCAGTTCTTC.

Worth noting for this clonotype: One junction end disagrees with the germline gene, perhaps due to a read error. V is TRBV20-1 and J is TRBJ1-4; D not certain. The germline V gene encodes CDR1 DFQATT and CDR2 SNEGSKA (reference sequence). The CDR3 has 14 amino acids. The CDR3 DNA is TGCGGTGCCACCACAGTATCAACTAATGAAAAACTGTTTTTT. The encoded protein is CGATTVSTNEKLFF.

V usage is TRBV6-5 and J usage is TRBJ2-7; no reliable D call. V dropped 5 bases and J dropped 2 bases, with 10 bases sitting between them. Germline CDR1 is MNHEY and CDR2 is SVGAGI. The CDR3 is 13 amino acids. The DNA for the CDR3 is TGTGCCAGCAGTAAGCAAATACCCTACGAGCAGTACTTC. Protein: CASSKQIPYEQYF.

The CDR3 is CASSEGLMDEQFF. The DNA for the CDR3 is TGCGCCAGCAGTGAGGGCCTAATGGATGAGCAGTTCTTC. The chain employs TRBV10-2 and TRBJ2-1; D not resolved. This CDR3 contains 13 residues. V was shortened by 2 bases and J by 8 bases, with 10 bases between the two germline ends. Germline-derived CDR1 and CDR2 are WSHSY and SAAADI.

The chain combines TRBV30 with TRBJ1-2; D possibly corresponds to TRBD1 (6 bases). The CDR3 totals 14 residues. The V end was cut by 2 bases, the J end by 6 bases, with 16 bases between. Germline values: CDR1 GTSNPN, CDR2 SVGIG (reference sequence). The CDR3 here is CAWSTFGTRDGYTF. CDR3 in DNA: TGTGCCTGGAGTACATTCGGGACAAGGGATGGCTACACCTTC.

In this sample, this clonotype turned up many times. The CDR3 sequence is CATRGGNYNEQFF. The CDR3, as DNA: TGTGCCACCAGGGGCGGGAACTACAATGAGCAGTTCTTC. The V and J genes are TRBV28 and TRBJ2-1; either TRBD1 or TRBD2 may fit D (6 bases each). The germline V gene has CDR1 MDHEN and CDR2 SYDVKM. Trimming removed 10 bases from V and 3 bases from J, with 13 bases in between. CDR3 length: 13 amino acids.

The chain recombines TRBV7-3 with TRBJ1-1; D unclear. The ends were cut back, 5 bases at V and 1 base at J, with 14 bases in the middle. Germline values: CDR1 SGHTA, CDR2 FQGTGA. The CDR3 covers 15 residues. CDR3 amino acids: CASSPRAVENTEAFF. CDR3 in DNA: TGTGCCAGCAGCCCGCGGGCAGTAGAGAACACTGAAGCTTTCTTT. The complete variable domain, with remaining parts taken from reference TRBV7-3 and TRBJ1-1, reads GAGVSQTPSNKVTEKGKYVELRCDPISGHTALYWYRQSLGQGPEFLIYFQGTGAADDSGLPNDRFFAVRPEGSVSTLKIQRTERGDSAVYLCASSPRAVENTEAFFGQGTRLTVV.

This clonotype was seen more than once but under ten times. The V call is TRBV27, the J call TRBJ1-1; D is perhaps TRBD1 (5 bases). This CDR3 region has 15 residues. CDR1 MNHEY and CDR2 SMNVEV come from the germline V gene (reference sequence). V was pared by 5 bases and J by 3 bases, with 16 bases between. The CDR3 reads CASSPSGTRDTEAFF. The DNA for the CDR3 is TGTGCCAGCAGTCCCTCCGGGACTCGGGACACTGAAGCTTTCTTT.

As regards this clonotype: This may stem from a read error, because a much larger clone lies one nucleotide away. This rearrangement joins TRBV9 to TRBJ2-7, with 8 bases matching TRBD1. The germline V gene encodes CDR1 SGDLS and CDR2 YYNGEE. V shed 3 bases, J shed 9 bases, and the junction held 14 bases outside the gene matches. The CDR3 is made up of 15 amino acids. CDR3 sequence (DNA): TGTGCCAGCAGCGCCCCAGGGGGCCCCCCTGTAGGGCAGTACTTC. Its protein is CASSAPGGPPVGQYF.

This clonotype was detected many times. The chain recombines TRBV10-3 with TRBJ2-5; 7 positions match TRBD2. J lost 5 bases, V lost 4 bases, and 7 bases had no gene match. CDR1 is ENHRY and CDR2 is SYGVKD in the germline V gene. This CDR3 region has 14 residues. For the CDR3, the DNA is TGTGCCATCAGTGGGTCGGGGCGGGAGGAGACCCAGTACTTC. Translation: CAISGSGREETQYF.

In this sample, this clonotype turned up many times. This chain uses TRBV4-1 with TRBJ2-5; 10 bases map to TRBD2. V lost 3 bases to trimming and J lost 4 bases; unmatched junction nucleotides: 14. The CDR3 is 18 residues long. CDR1 MGHRA and CDR2 YSYEKL come from the germline V gene. Here the CDR3 reads CASSQVNLGLAFGETQYF. Here the CDR3 DNA reads TGCGCCAGCAGCCAGGTTAACCTGGGACTAGCGTTCGGAGAGACCCAGTACTTC.

This clonotype has more than one count but fewer than ten. The chain uses TRBV11-2 and TRBJ2-7; TRBD1 aligns across 9 bases. Germline lookup yields CDR1 SGHAT and CDR2 FQNNGV. The V segment lost 5 bases and the J segment 3 bases; nucleotides outside the gene matches: 5. CDR3 length equals 14 residues. The chain's CDR3 is CASSHRQGVYEQYF. The CDR3 nucleotides are TGTGCCAGCAGCCATCGACAGGGGGTCTACGAGCAGTACTTC.